One sample yielded the 17 T cell receptor beta chains listed below, sequenced in a study of cytomegalovirus exposure and HLA in healthy donors. The primer mix had 60 Vbeta and 13 Jbeta primers. This table comes from immunoSEQ multiplex PCR, and its TCRdb copy is limited to in-frame clones, with some not included. The repertoire holds 100,000 to 150,000 clones, with approximately 74% as singletons. The sample consisted of PBMCs. The receptors here all came from a man aged 35 to 55 in good health and CMV-seropositive.

In its sample, this clone was seen a few times. The rearrangement links TRBV27 to TRBJ2-4; D is perhaps TRBD1 (6 bases). The CDR3 extends over 13 amino acids. Trimming removed 4 bases at V and 7 bases at J, with 11 bases between. CDR1 and CDR2 (germline): MNHEY, SMNVEV (reference sequence). Here the CDR3 reads CASSSPGVNIQYF. The CDR3 DNA is TGTGCCAGCAGTTCCCCAGGGGTGAACATTCAGTACTTC.

This rearrangement joins TRBV16 to TRBJ1-2; 7 bases match TRBD1. Germline CDR1 and CDR2: KGHSY and FQNENV. J lost 4 bases, V lost 4 bases, and 9 bases had no gene match. The CDR3 covers 15 residues. In DNA form, the CDR3 reads TGTGCCAGCAGCCCCTATATACAGGGGCTCTATGGCTACACCTTC. The encoded protein is CASSPYIQGLYGYTF.

This clone has a single count. The V call is TRBV7-6, the J call TRBJ1-4, with D uncertain. V lost 3 bases to trimming and J lost 8 bases, with 10 bases between them. Looked up from germline, CDR1 is SGHVS and CDR2 is FNYEAQ. The CDR3 is made up of 13 amino acids. Written as DNA, the CDR3 is TGTGCCAGCAGCTTCGACCGGGGAGAAAAACTGTTTTTT. This encodes CASSFDRGEKLFF.

The CDR3, as DNA: TGTGCCAGCTCACCGAGGGCGTTTGGCAATGAGCAGTTCTTC. It yields the protein CASSPRAFGNEQFF. The chain carries TRBV18 and TRBJ2-1; D is possibly TRBD2 (5 bases). Trimming removed 3 bases from V and 6 bases from J, with 12 bases in between. The germline gives CDR1 KGHSH, CDR2 LQKENI. CDR3 length equals 14 residues. Filled out from reference TRBV18 and TRBJ2-1, the complete variable domain reads NAGVMQNPRHLVRRRGQEARLRCSPMKGHSHVYWYRQLPEEGLKFMVYLQKENIIDESGMPKERFSAEFPKEGPSILRIQQVVRGDSAAYFCASSPRAFGNEQFFGPGTRLTVL.

This clone showed up just a few times. The chain uses TRBV11-3 and TRBJ2-7; 9 nucleotides agree with TRBD1. Looked up from germline, CDR1 is SGHNT and CDR2 is YENEEA. The junction had 15 bases not matched to a gene; V was cut back by 5 bases and J by 7 bases. The CDR3 is 16 amino acids. CDR3 sequence reads: CASSPAHGQGLEEQYF. DNA for the CDR3: TGTGCCAGCAGCCCGGCCCACGGACAGGGGTTGGAGGAGCAGTACTTC.

The chain uses TRBV28 and TRBJ1-3; TRBD1 might be the D (6 bases). Looked up from germline, CDR1 is MDHEN and CDR2 is SYDVKM. CDR3 length equals 13 residues. Trimming stripped 6 bases from V and 4 bases from J, with 10 bases between. CDR3 sequence: CASRGQSGNTIYF. CDR3 nucleotides: TGTGCCAGCAGGGGACAATCGGGAAACACCATATATTTT.

This clone has only a few counts. The chain uses TRBV25-1 and TRBJ2-7; a possible D gene is TRBD1 (5 bases). V was pared by 0 bases and J by 6 bases, with 15 bases between. This CDR3 spans 15 amino acids. Germline V CDR1 and CDR2: MGHDK, SYGVNS. CDR3 residues: CASSEYKGAQGEQYF. The CDR3 region has the DNA TGTGCCAGCAGTGAATATAAAGGGGCCCAGGGCGAGCAGTACTTC.

The rearrangement uses TRBV9 and TRBJ2-1, with 8 bases that match TRBD2. Germline V gene data show CDR1 as SGDLS and CDR2 as YYNGEE. CDR3 size: 15 residues. The V segment lost 4 bases and the J segment 5 bases; nucleotides outside the gene matches: 8. CDR3 amino acids: CASSRPGGPDNEQFF. The CDR3, as DNA: TGTGCCAGCAGCAGACCGGGGGGGCCAGACAATGAGCAGTTCTTC.

The chain joins TRBV7-6 to TRBJ2-7; 8 positions match TRBD2. The length of the CDR3 is 17 residues. Per germline, CDR1 SGHVS and CDR2 FNYEAQ. The J segment lost 3 bases and the V segment lost 2 bases, leaving 12 bases of the junction unmatched. The CDR3: CASSLSGTRSGIYEQYF. CDR3 DNA sequence: TGTGCCAGCAGCTTATCGGGGACTAGATCCGGGATCTACGAGCAGTACTTC.

The rearrangement links TRBV7-2 to TRBJ2-3, with a weak D call TRBD2 (5 bases). This CDR3 has 14 amino acids. The V end was cut by 0 bases, the J end by 4 bases, with 8 bases between. Looked up from germline, CDR1 is SGHTA and CDR2 is FQGNSA. The DNA for the CDR3 is TGTGCCAGCAGCTTAGCCGGGATTTCAGATACGCAGTATTTT. Translated: CASSLAGISDTQYF.

The rearrangement links TRBV21-1 to TRBJ2-7; TRBD1 reflects the table's D call only, with no check against the DNA. TRBV21-1 represents a pseudogene. The CDR3 is 13 residues long. CDR3: CASRSDSSYEQYF. The CDR3 DNA is TGTGCCAGCAGATCGGACAGCTCCTACGAGCAGTACTTC.

The CDR3 DNA reads TGTGCCAGCAGCTATACAGGGACCGGAAACACCATATATTTT. Protein sequence: CASSYTGTGNTIYF. The V and J genes are TRBV7-9 and TRBJ1-3; D might be TRBD1 (6 bases). Germline CDR1 SEHNR, CDR2 FQNEAQ (reference sequence). This CDR3 spans 14 amino acids. Trimming pared 4 bases from V and 4 bases from J, leaving 11 bases between.

To note about this clone: This CDR3 is also generated by other DNA sequences in the sample. This chain joins TRBV7-6 and TRBJ2-7; 8 positions match TRBD1. V trimming: 0 bases; J trimming: 2 bases; junction bases outside the gene matches: 3. The CDR3 covers 15 residues. Germline lookup yields CDR1 SGHVS and CDR2 FNYEAQ. CDR3 DNA: TGTGCCAGCAGCTTAGCCGGGACAGGCGCCTACGAGCAGTACTTC. This sequence encodes CASSLAGTGAYEQYF.

The V gene is TRBV5-1, the J gene TRBJ2-3, with 10 bases that match TRBD2. The CDR3 runs 15 residues. The V gene's germline CDR1 is SGHRS and CDR2 YFSETQ. Trimming took 5 bases from V and 2 from J; bases not matched to a gene: 5. This chain's CDR3 is CASSRSGGLTDTQYF. In DNA form, the CDR3 reads TGCGCCAGCAGTCGTAGCGGGGGGCTCACAGATACGCAGTATTTT.

In DNA, the CDR3 is TGTGCCTGGAGTGTTAGGAGGGACGAGCAGTACTTC. The encoded protein is CAWSVRRDEQYF. The gene calls are TRBV30 and TRBJ2-7, with a weak D call TRBD2 (6 bases). V was pared by 0 bases and J by 5 bases, with 8 bases between. CDR1 and CDR2 from the germline V gene are GTSNPN and SVGIG (reference sequence). The CDR3 totals 12 residues.

This clone appeared once. CDR3 bases: TGTGCCAGTAATACGGACAGGATCTATGGCTACACCTTC. This codes for CASNTDRIYGYTF. The chain carries TRBV19 and TRBJ1-2, with 7 positions matching TRBD1. Trimming cost V 7 bases and J 4 bases; bases outside gene matches: 6. The CDR3 length is 13 residues. Germline loops: CDR1 LNHDA, CDR2 SQIVND (reference sequence). Supplemented by reference TRBV19 and TRBJ1-2, the full variable domain reads DGGITQSPKYLFRKEGQNVTLSCEQNLNHDAMYWYRQDPGQGLRLIYYSQIVNDFQKGDIAEGYSVSREKKESFPLTVTSAQKNPTAFYLCASNTDRIYGYTFGSGTRLTVV.

V is TRBV28 and J is TRBJ1-4; no clear D. This CDR3 spans 16 amino acids. Germline lookup yields CDR1 MDHEN and CDR2 SYDVKM. V was shortened by 3 bases and J by 5 bases, with 16 bases between the two germline ends. CDR3 DNA sequence: TGTGCCAGCAGTTTTAGCGGGTTCGGGGTAAATGAAAAACTGTTTTTT. This translates into CASSFSGFGVNEKLFF.